These 20 T cell receptor beta chains came from one sample sequenced in a study of blood T cell repertoires in COVID-19. The assay was immunoSEQ multiplex PCR, and TCRdb's table has in-frame clones only and misses some. The sample carries under 350,000 clones, about nine tenths recorded once. Sequenced sample: PBMCs or T cells enriched from blood (not recorded which). The origin of the receptors is a woman aged 55-69 years who had recovered from COVID-19.

The gene calls are TRBV5-4 and TRBJ1-3; D not resolved. The CDR3 totals 14 residues. Trimming shortened V by 3 bases and J by 0 bases, and 7 bases separated the two germline ends. Germline V CDR1 and CDR2: SGHNT, YYREEE (reference sequence). CDR3 loop: CASSSGFSGNTIYF. The CDR3 DNA is TGTGCCAGCAGCTCTGGCTTCTCTGGAAACACCATATATTTT.

This clone appeared a single time. This chain connects TRBV5-1 to TRBJ1-1; no firm D call. This CDR3 spans 16 amino acids. Germline V CDR1 and CDR2: SGHRS, YFSETQ. The germline V and J ends were trimmed by 0 bases and 1 base, with 13 bases remaining between them. The CDR3 DNA sequence: TGCGCCAGCAGCTTGGGTCCCGGAGGGCAGAACACTGAAGCTTTCTTT. This sequence encodes CASSLGPGGQNTEAFF.

This chain joins TRBV5-4 and TRBJ2-7; unclear D gene. Deletions cut 2 bases from V and 5 bases from J, with 5 bases between. The length of the CDR3 is 11 residues. Germline lookup yields CDR1 SGHNT and CDR2 YYREEE (reference sequence). Here the CDR3 reads CASSFNNEQYF. The CDR3, as DNA: TGTGCCAGCAGCTTTAACAACGAGCAGTACTTC.

Here the CDR3 reads CASSPTLGNTGELFF. Written as DNA, the CDR3 is TGCGCCAGCAGCCCAACCCTAGGTAACACCGGGGAGCTGTTTTTT. The rearrangement joins TRBV4-1 to TRBJ2-2, with D unclear. Germline V CDR1 and CDR2: MGHRA, YSYEKL. V lost 4 bases and J lost 2, with 11 bases in between. CDR3 size: 15 residues.

The V and J genes are TRBV5-1 and TRBJ1-2; weak D call: TRBD1 (5 bases). The CDR3 has 17 amino acids. The V gene lost 2 bases and the J gene lost 0 bases, with 17 bases spanning the gap. Germline V gene sequence: CDR1 SGHRS, CDR2 YFSETQ. This CDR3 is CASSFRDSPGANYGYTF. The DNA of the CDR3 is TGCGCCAGCAGCTTCCGGGACTCTCCTGGCGCTAACTATGGCTACACCTTC. Full variable domain (remainder filled in from reference TRBV5-1 and TRBJ1-2): KAGVTQTPRYLIKTRGQQVTLSCSPISGHRSVSWYQQTPGQGLQFLFEYFSETQRNKGNFPGRFSGRQFSNSRSEMNVSTLELGDSALYLCASSFRDSPGANYGYTFGSGTRLTVV.

V and J are TRBV7-2 and TRBJ1-3; 7 bases are shared with TRBD1. The CDR3 sequence is 15 residues long. The V gene's germline CDR1 is SGHTA and CDR2 FQGNSA. After removal of 2 bases from V and 4 bases from J, the junction contained 5 bases not matched to a gene. In nucleotides, the CDR3 is TGTGCCAGCAGCTTATGGACAGGAGGGGGAAACACCATATATTTT. It codes for CASSLWTGGGNTIYF.

V is TRBV7-9 and J is TRBJ1-5, with 8 bases fitting TRBD1. Losses at the gene ends were 1 base for V and 2 bases for J; bases not matched to a gene: 10. The CDR3 runs 18 residues. Germline V CDR1 and CDR2: SEHNR, FQNEAQ (reference sequence). The CDR3 is CASSLEGLDRGGNQPQHF. The CDR3 DNA sequence: TGTGCCAGCAGCTTAGAAGGTCTCGACAGGGGTGGCAATCAGCCCCAGCATTTT. Based on the CDR3 plus reference TRBV7-9 and TRBJ1-5, the full variable domain is DTGVSQNPRHKITKRGQNVTFRCDPISEHNRLYWYRQTLGQGPEFLTYFQNEAQLEKSRLLSDRFSAERPKGSFSTLEIQRTEQGDSAMYLCASSLEGLDRGGNQPQHFGDGTRLSIL.

The gene calls are TRBV2 and TRBJ2-7, with 10 bases lining up with TRBD2. V trimming: 1 base; J trimming: 4 bases; junction bases outside the gene matches: 10. This CDR3 contains 17 residues. Germline V gene data show CDR1 as SNHLY and CDR2 as FYNNEI. DNA for the CDR3: TGTGCCAGCAGTGAAGAGTCGGTAGCGGGAGGCCCATACGAGCAGTACTTC. As protein: CASSEESVAGGPYEQYF.

The chain recombines TRBV27 with TRBJ1-2, with TRBD1 matching over 7 bases. CDR3 length: 14 residues. CDR1 and CDR2 (germline): MNHEY, SMNVEV (reference sequence). Unmatched junction bases numbered 6, after V lost 8 bases and J lost 0 bases. The CDR3 loop is CASGQDQANYGYTF. The CDR3 DNA is TGTGCCAGCGGACAGGACCAAGCTAACTATGGCTACACCTTC.

This chain links TRBV15 with TRBJ1-2, with D maybe TRBD1 (5 bases). The CDR3 has 14 amino acids. Trimming shortened V by 8 bases and J by 6 bases, and 19 bases separated the two germline ends. Germline V gives CDR1 LNHNV, CDR2 YYDKDF (reference sequence). The CDR3 DNA sequence: TGTGCCACCGAACCCGGGCAGGGAAGAGATGGCTACACCTTC. Residues: CATEPGQGRDGYTF.

This clone was counted a few times. The J gene is TRBJ2-4, the V gene TRBV7-6, with TRBD2 identical over 7 bases. J gave up 7 bases and V 2 bases, and 11 bases lay outside the gene matches. The CDR3 runs 16 residues. Germline V gene lookup returns CDR1 SGHVS and CDR2 FNYEAQ. The CDR3 DNA sequence: TGTGCCAGCAGCTTAATGGCGGCGGGAGCGCCGAACATTCAGTACTTC. Translation gives CASSLMAAGAPNIQYF.

This rearrangement joins TRBV28 to TRBJ2-7, with D possibly TRBD2 on 5 matching bases. The length of the CDR3 is 15 residues. V was cut by 3 bases and J by 5 bases, with 17 bases left in between. CDR1 is MDHEN and CDR2 is SYDVKM in the germline V gene. The CDR3 loop is CASSLSSAPAHEQYF. The CDR3 nucleotides read TGTGCCAGCAGTTTGAGTAGCGCGCCTGCCCACGAGCAGTACTTC.

The chain is built from TRBV13 and TRBJ2-4; the D gene is possibly TRBD2 (6 bases). V shed 5 bases and J shed 0 bases, with 14 bases lying between them. There are 16 residues in the CDR3. Germline CDR1 reads PRHDT; CDR2 reads FYEKMQ (reference sequence). CDR3 sequence reads: CASSPRTTLAKNIQYF. The CDR3 nucleotides are TGTGCCAGCAGCCCGAGGACTACTTTAGCCAAAAACATTCAGTACTTC. The full variable domain, completed using reference TRBV13 and TRBJ2-4, is AAGVIQSPRHLIKEKRETATLKCYPIPRHDTVYWYQQGPGQDPQFLISFYEKMQSDKGSIPDRFSAQQFSDYHSELNMSSLELGDSALYFCASSPRTTLAKNIQYFGAGTRLSVL.

This clone was detected a few times. Within the sample, other DNA sequences also encode this same CDR3. V and J are TRBV30 and TRBJ1-5; the D is unclear. V lost 3 bases and J 0 bases, leaving 6 bases between the germline ends. The CDR3 consists of 13 residues. Germline V gene lookup returns CDR1 GTSNPN and CDR2 SVGIG (reference sequence). CDR3 region: CAWSRDSNQPQHF. DNA for the CDR3: TGTGCCTGGAGCCGAGATAGCAATCAGCCCCAGCATTTT.

The CDR3, as DNA: TGTGCCAGCAGCCTCCCCACAGGGGGTAATGAAAAACTGTTTTTT. Translation gives CASSLPTGGNEKLFF. This rearrangement joins TRBV7-9 to TRBJ1-4, with 8 bases fitting TRBD1. The CDR3 has 15 residues. Germline CDR1 SEHNR, CDR2 FQNEAQ (reference sequence). V lost 5 bases and J lost 4; bases outside the gene matches: 6.

This clone was seen just once. The rearrangement links TRBV2 to TRBJ2-1, with 7 bases that match TRBD1. V shed 7 bases and J 3 bases; nucleotides not matched to a gene: 12. Germline assignment: CDR1 SNHLY and CDR2 FYNNEI. The CDR3 runs to 16 residues. The CDR3 region has the DNA TGTGCCAGCAAAGGCGAGGGGGCAACCAACTACAATGAGCAGTTCTTC. Translation: CASKGEGATNYNEQFF.

V usage is TRBV10-3 and J usage is TRBJ2-2, with 10 bases identical to TRBD1. Trimming at V came to 4 bases and at J to 4 bases, leaving 6 bases not matched to a gene. Germline V lookup: CDR1 ENHRY, CDR2 SYGVKD. There are 16 residues in the CDR3. Here the CDR3 DNA reads TGTGCCATCAGTGTTTCTGGGACAGGGGTCACCGGGGAGCTGTTTTTT. Amino acids: CAISVSGTGVTGELFF.

V usage is TRBV12-3 or TRBV12-4 and J usage is TRBJ1-2, with D possibly matching TRBD1 (6 bases). The CDR3 spans 13 residues. The V end lost 7 bases, the J end lost 4 bases, and 13 bases lay between the germline ends. Here the CDR3 reads CASTRGGSYGYTF. The CDR3 coding sequence is TGTGCCAGCACGCGAGGGGGAAGCTATGGCTACACCTTC.

The rearrangement uses TRBV11-2 and TRBJ2-5; 9 nucleotides align to TRBD2. Germline-derived CDR1 and CDR2 are SGHAT and FQNNGV. Unmatched junction bases numbered 2, after V lost 6 bases and J lost 3 bases. The CDR3 has 13 residues. The chain's CDR3 is CASSVAGEETQYF. CDR3 nucleotides: TGTGCCAGCAGTGTAGCGGGGGAAGAGACCCAGTACTTC.

There are many counts of this clone. CDR3 sequence reads: CASSSEAQLNEKLFF. The CDR3 region has the DNA TGCGCCAGCAGCTCTGAAGCGCAGCTTAATGAAAAACTGTTTTTT. The V gene is TRBV5-1, the J gene TRBJ1-4; the D is unclear. Germline lookup yields CDR1 SGHRS and CDR2 YFSETQ. The V end lost 3 bases, the J end lost 4 bases, and 13 bases lay between the germline ends. This CDR3 has 15 amino acids.